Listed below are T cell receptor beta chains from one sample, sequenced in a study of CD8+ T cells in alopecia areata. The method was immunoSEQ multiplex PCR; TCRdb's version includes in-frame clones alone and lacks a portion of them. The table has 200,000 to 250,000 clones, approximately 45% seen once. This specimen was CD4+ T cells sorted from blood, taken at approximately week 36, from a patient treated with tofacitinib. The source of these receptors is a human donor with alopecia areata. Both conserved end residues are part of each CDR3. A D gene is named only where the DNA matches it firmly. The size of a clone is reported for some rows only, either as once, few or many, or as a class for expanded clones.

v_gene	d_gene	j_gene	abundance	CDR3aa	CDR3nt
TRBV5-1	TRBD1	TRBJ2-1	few	CASSLGGQGREQFF	TGCGCCAGCAGCTTGGGCGGACAGGGTCGTGAGCAGTTCTTC
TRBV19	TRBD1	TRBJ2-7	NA	CASSRRTGENEQYF	TGTGCCAGTAGTAGGAGGACAGGGGAGAACGAGCAGTACTTC
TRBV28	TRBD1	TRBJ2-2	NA	CASTGAGGANTGELFF	TGTGCCAGCACAGGGGCAGGGGGTGCGAACACCGGGGAGCTGTTTTTT
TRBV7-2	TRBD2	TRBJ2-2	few	CASSLVGLAGSNTGELFF	TGTGCCAGCAGCTTAGTCGGACTAGCGGGATCGAACACCGGGGAGCTGTTTTTT
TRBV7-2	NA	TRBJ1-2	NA	CASSQNSGQAYGYTF	TGTGCCAGCAGCCAGAACAGCGGGCAGGCCTATGGCTACACCTTC
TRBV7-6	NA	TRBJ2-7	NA	CASSLASTQGEQYF	TGTGCCAGCAGCTTAGCCAGCACTCAAGGCGAGCAGTACTTC
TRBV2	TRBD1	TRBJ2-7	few	CASRPTGAGEQYF	TGTGCCAGCAGACCGACAGGGGCAGGCGAGCAGTACTTC
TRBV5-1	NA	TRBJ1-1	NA	CASSFSQANTEAFF	TGCGCCAGCAGCTTCTCTCAGGCGAACACTGAAGCTTTCTTT
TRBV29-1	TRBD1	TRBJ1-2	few	CSVKGTGSGYTF	TGCAGCGTTAAAGGGACAGGGAGTGGCTACACCTTC
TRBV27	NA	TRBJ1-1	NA	CASSPLGGTEAFF	TGTGCCAGCAGTCCCCTAGGCGGCACTGAAGCTTTCTTT
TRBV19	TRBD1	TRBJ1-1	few	CASSIQGAGSEAFF	TGTGCCAGTAGTATACAGGGGGCTGGATCTGAAGCTTTCTTT
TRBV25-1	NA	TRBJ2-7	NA	CATKDPGRPEQYF	TGTGCCACAAAAGATCCCGGACGCCCCGAGCAGTACTTC
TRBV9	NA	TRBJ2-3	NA	CASSVDAVGAADTQYF	TGTGCCAGCAGCGTAGACGCAGTGGGGGCCGCAGATACGCAGTATTTT
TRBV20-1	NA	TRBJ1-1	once	CSAMGPGVPFF	TGCAGTGCTATGGGACCCGGGGTTCCTTTCTTT
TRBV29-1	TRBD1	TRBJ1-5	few	CSVRTGGYNQPQHF	TGCAGCGTCCGGACAGGGGGCTACAATCAGCCCCAGCATTTT
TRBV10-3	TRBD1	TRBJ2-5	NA	CAISPGQGSGETQYF	TGTGCCATCAGTCCGGGACAGGGGTCTGGAGAGACCCAGTACTTC
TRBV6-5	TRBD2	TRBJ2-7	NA	CASSRSGASSYEQYF	TGTGCCAGCAGTCGAAGCGGGGCCAGTTCCTACGAGCAGTACTTC
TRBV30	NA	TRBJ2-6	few	CAWRGTGLLSSGANVLTF	TGTGCCTGGAGGGGTACGGGACTTTTGAGCTCTGGGGCCAACGTCCTGACTTTC
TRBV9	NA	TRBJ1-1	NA	CASSPGTEAFF	TGTGCCAGCAGCCCCGGCACTGAAGCTTTCTTT
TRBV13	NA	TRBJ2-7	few	CASSLGELEQYF	TGTGCCAGCAGCTTAGGGGAGCTCGAGCAGTACTTC
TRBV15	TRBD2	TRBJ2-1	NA	CATSRSGTSGNEQFF	TGTGCCACCAGCAGATCCGGGACTAGCGGCAATGAGCAGTTCTTC
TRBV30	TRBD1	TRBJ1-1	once	CAWGRDRVTEAFF	TGTGCCTGGGGTCGGGACAGGGTCACTGAAGCTTTCTTT
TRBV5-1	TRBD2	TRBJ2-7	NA	CASSPTSGRAGEQYF	TGCGCCAGCAGCCCGACTAGCGGGAGGGCCGGCGAGCAGTACTTC
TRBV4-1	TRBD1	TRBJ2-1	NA	CASSPDRTYNEQFF	TGCGCCAGCAGCCCGGACAGGACATACAATGAGCAGTTCTTC
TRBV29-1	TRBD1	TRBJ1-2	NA	CSVSGTAANYGYTF	TGCAGCGTGTCCGGGACAGCAGCTAACTATGGCTACACCTTC
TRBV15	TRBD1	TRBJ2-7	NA	CATSRPGQNLYEQYF	TGTGCCACCAGCAGACCGGGACAGAACCTCTACGAGCAGTACTTC
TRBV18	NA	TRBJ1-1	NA	CASSQGVNTEAFF	TGTGCCAGCTCACAGGGTGTGAACACTGAAGCTTTCTTT
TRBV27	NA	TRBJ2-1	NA	CASSTGMVNNEQFF	TGTGCCAGCAGTACCGGCATGGTCAACAATGAGCAGTTCTTC
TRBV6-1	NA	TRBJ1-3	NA	CASSEFALSGNTIYF	TGTGCCAGCAGTGAATTTGCTCTCTCTGGAAACACCATATATTTT
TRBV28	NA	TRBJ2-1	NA	CASSGTAQFF	TGTGCCAGCAGCGGGACTGCGCAGTTCTTC
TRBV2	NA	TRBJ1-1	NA	CASRRTENTEAFF	TGTGCCAGTCGGCGGACAGAAAACACTGAAGCTTTCTTT
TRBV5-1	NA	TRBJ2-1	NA	CASSHLVGAGEQFF	TGCGCCAGCAGCCATTTAGTGGGGGCAGGGGAGCAGTTCTTC
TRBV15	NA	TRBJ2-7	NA	CATSRGGLEGSYEQYF	TGTGCCACCAGCAGAGGGGGGCTGGAGGGATCCTACGAGCAGTACTTC
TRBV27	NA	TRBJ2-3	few	CASSSSRSTDTQYF	TGTGCCAGCAGTTCCAGCCGCAGCACAGATACGCAGTATTTT
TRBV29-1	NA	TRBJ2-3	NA	CSVIPIGATDTQYF	TGCAGCGTTATTCCTATTGGGGCCACAGATACGCAGTATTTT
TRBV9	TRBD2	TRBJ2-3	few	CASSILSGSLGDTQYF	TGTGCCAGCAGCATATTAAGCGGGAGTCTTGGAGATACGCAGTATTTT
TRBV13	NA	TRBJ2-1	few	CASSLGPYNEQFF	TGTGCCAGCAGCCTAGGGCCTTACAATGAGCAGTTCTTC
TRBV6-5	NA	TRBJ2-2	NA	CASSPKGGITGELFF	TGTGCCAGCAGCCCGAAGGGGGGAATCACCGGGGAGCTGTTTTTT
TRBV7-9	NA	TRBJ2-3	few	CASSLSGIPDTQYF	TGTGCCAGCAGCTTAAGTGGGATTCCCGATACGCAGTATTTT
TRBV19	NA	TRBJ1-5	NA	CASSIDQQDPQHF	TGTGCCAGTAGTATAGACCAACAGGACCCCCAGCATTTT
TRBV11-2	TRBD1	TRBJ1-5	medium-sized	CASSYLGDRGSQPQHF	TGTGCCAGCAGCTATTTGGGGGACAGGGGAAGTCAGCCCCAGCATTTT